These 3 T cell receptor beta chains originate from one sample sequenced in a study of blood T cell repertoires in COVID-19. Only in-frame clones appear in the TCRdb table, and some are missing; sequencing was by immunoSEQ multiplex PCR. The sample holds about 83,000 clones; roughly 83% are singletons and the top ten take 7.5% to 9.5%. The sequenced sample was peripheral blood. These receptors came from a man aged 50 to 59 with active COVID-19.

This clone was found a few times. The V and J genes are TRBV18 and TRBJ2-5; 10 bases agree with TRBD1. The V and J ends lost 2 bases and 4 bases, in that order; junction bases with no gene match: 4. CDR1 and CDR2 from the germline V gene are KGHSH and LQKENI. The CDR3 loop spans 15 amino acids. CDR3 DNA: TGTGCCAGCTCACCATCGGACAGGGGGACAGAGACCCAGTACTTC. Protein: CASSPSDRGTETQYF.

The chain employs TRBV6-2 or TRBV6-3 and TRBJ1-2; 8 positions agree with TRBD1. This CDR3 is 16 amino acids long. Germline CDR1 and CDR2: MNHEY and SVGEGT. J was trimmed by 2 bases and V by 2 bases; bases with no gene match: 7. The CDR3 nucleotides read TGTGCCAGCAGTTACGTACGAACAGGGGGGAACTATGGCTACACCTTC. It yields the protein CASSYVRTGGNYGYTF.

This clone has just a few counts. The V call is TRBV28, the J call TRBJ1-5; 12 bases are a match to TRBD1. The CDR3 loop spans 15 amino acids. CDR1 and CDR2 (germline): MDHEN, SYDVKM. Germline trimming cut 6 bases from V and 5 bases from J; bases unmatched to any gene: 5. This CDR3 reads CASRIGTGGYQPQHF. The CDR3, as DNA: TGTGCCAGCAGGATAGGGACAGGGGGCTATCAGCCCCAGCATTTT.